Listed below are T cell receptor beta chains from one sample, sequenced in a study of blood T cells in healthy people across ages. One entry per CDR3 protein results from TCRdb running MiXCR on the 5' RACE reads. This sample has about 1.6 million distinct CDR3 sequences, with roughly a third found just once. Sequencing used blood. The receptors derive from a woman in her 30s in good health. Each CDR3 is given with its conserved first and last residue. The D gene is left open where the match is weak. Clone sizes are given selectively: once, few, many, or a class where the clone is expanded.

clone size	V gene	D gene	J gene	CDR3 protein	CDR3 DNA
.	TRBV4-1	TRBD2	TRBJ2-1	CASSRRGGAAVDEQFF	TGCGCCAGCAGCCGACGCGGGGGGGCCGCTGTCGATGAGCAGTTCTTC
.	TRBV15	.	TRBJ2-3	CATSGTLSTDTQYF	TGTGCCACCAGCGGGACACTTAGCACAGATACGCAGTATTTT
many	TRBV4-1	TRBD1	TRBJ2-5	CASSQDGTGGQETQYF	TGCGCCAGCAGCCAAGATGGTACAGGGGGACAAGAGACCCAGTACTTC
few	TRBV20-1	TRBD2	TRBJ2-3	CSARGLAFLDTQYF	TGCAGTGCTAGAGGACTAGCGTTCCTGGATACGCAGTATTTT
.	TRBV4-2	TRBD2	TRBJ2-5	CASSQDRLAGGIGETQYF	TGTGCCAGCAGCCAAGACAGGCTAGCGGGAGGTATCGGAGAGACCCAGTACTTC
.	TRBV15	.	TRBJ2-7	CATSRVGLSYEQYF	TGTGCCACCAGCAGAGTCGGCCTATCCTACGAGCAGTACTTC
few	TRBV3-1	TRBD2	TRBJ2-3	CASSPHPIVAGGHTDTQYF	TGTGCCAGCAGCCCTCATCCCATAGTAGCGGGAGGACACACAGATACGCAGTATTTT
.	TRBV7-9	TRBD1	TRBJ1-1	CASSADREAANTEAFF	TGTGCCAGCAGCGCGGACAGGGAAGCCGCGAACACTGAAGCTTTCTTT
.	TRBV5-1	TRBD2	TRBJ2-7	CASGQGRTSGSEEQYF	TGCGCCAGCGGACAGGGGAGGACTAGCGGGAGTGAAGAGCAGTACTTC
.	TRBV9	TRBD2	TRBJ2-7	CASSQLGPAGFQYF	TGTGCCAGCAGCCAACTAGGACCAGCGGGATTCCAGTACTTC
few	TRBV9	.	TRBJ2-2	CASSARDTDTGELFF	TGTGCCAGCAGCGCCCGGGACACCGACACCGGGGAGCTGTTTTTT
.	TRBV5-1	TRBD2	TRBJ2-7	CASSFSGPPSSYEQYF	TGCGCCAGCAGCTTTAGCGGGCCACCAAGCTCCTACGAGCAGTACTTC
.	TRBV5-1	TRBD2	TRBJ2-7	CASSLKRGSYEQYF	TGCGCCAGCAGCTTGAAGCGGGGATCCTACGAGCAGTACTTC
few	TRBV5-5	TRBD1	TRBJ2-3	CASSRQGKDTQYF	TGTGCCAGCAGCCGACAGGGTAAAGATACGCAGTATTTT
few	TRBV3-1	.	TRBJ2-6	CASSLGDRGANVLTF	TGTGCCAGCAGCCTCGGGGATAGGGGGGCCAACGTCCTGACTTTC
.	TRBV9	TRBD1	TRBJ2-7	CASSEETGTSYEQYF	TGTGCCAGCAGCGAGGAGACAGGGACCTCCTACGAGCAGTACTTC
.	TRBV20-1	TRBD1	TRBJ1-6	CSAAQGASNSPLHF	TGCAGTGCCGCCCAGGGGGCGAGCAATTCACCCCTCCACTTT
many	TRBV29-1	.	TRBJ2-1	CSVVRGFEQFF	TGCAGCGTTGTTCGAGGTTTTGAGCAGTTCTTC
.	TRBV29-1	.	TRBJ1-4	CSVEPLEEKLFF	TGCAGCGTCGAGCCATTGGAGGAAAAACTGTTTTTT
.	TRBV28	.	TRBJ2-1	CASSLFWDRSSYNEQFF	TGTGCCAGCAGCCTTTTTTGGGACCGGAGCTCCTACAATGAGCAGTTCTTC
few	TRBV10-3	.	TRBJ1-2	CAITQRKGEAFYGYTF	TGTGCCATCACCCAGAGGAAGGGTGAAGCTTTCTATGGCTACACCTTC
.	TRBV28	.	TRBJ2-7	CASGTGDPEQYF	TGTGCCAGCGGAACGGGGGACCCCGAGCAGTACTTC
.	TRBV20-1	TRBD2	TRBJ2-5	CSARESGRASGEQYF	TGCAGTGCTAGAGAAAGCGGGAGGGCCAGCGGTGAGCAGTACTTC
.	TRBV30	.	TRBJ2-7	CAWSVLSTETYEQYF	TGTGCCTGGAGTGTACTTTCCACGGAAACCTACGAGCAGTACTTC
.	TRBV4-1	.	TRBJ1-2	CASSLRQDDGYTF	TGCGCCAGCAGCCTAAGACAGGACGACGGCTACACCTTC
.	TRBV20-1	TRBD2	TRBJ2-3	CSAPNGGAYTDTQYF	TGCAGTGCTCCGAACGGGGGGGCCTACACAGATACGCAGTATTTT
.	TRBV7-2	.	TRBJ2-1	CASSLAWTTFEQFF	TGTGCCAGCAGCTTAGCGTGGACTACCTTTGAGCAGTTCTTC
many	TRBV3-1	.	TRBJ2-5	CASSQDGSRETQYF	TGTGCCAGCAGCCAAGATGGAAGCAGGGAGACCCAGTACTTC
many	TRBV5-1	.	TRBJ2-5	CASSLTETQYF	TGTGCCAGCAGTTTAACAGAGACCCAGTACTTC
few	TRBV27	.	TRBJ2-5	CASSFTERTQETQYF	TGTGCCAGCAGCTTTACGGAGCGGACACAAGAGACCCAGTACTTC
few	TRBV6-2/TRBV6-3	.	TRBJ2-6	CASRQTGSTYGANVLTF	TGTGCCAGCAGACAAACAGGGAGCACGTATGGGGCCAACGTCCTGACTTTC
.	TRBV29-1	TRBD1	TRBJ1-2	CSVETGNRGGYTF	TGCAGCGTTGAGACAGGGAATCGTGGTGGCTACACCTTC
few	TRBV5-1	.	TRBJ2-6	CASSLGHRVSGANVLTF	TGCGCCAGCAGCTTGGGCCACAGGGTTAGTGGGGCCAACGTCCTGACTTTC
once	TRBV5-5	.	TRBJ2-7	CASSFEVTYEQYF	TGTGCCAGCAGCTTTGAGGTAACCTACGAGCAGTACTTC
.	TRBV9	TRBD1	TRBJ2-2	CASGETGASTDTGELFF	TGTGCCAGCGGGGAAACAGGGGCCTCTACCGACACCGGGGAGCTGTTTTTT
.	TRBV6-1	.	TRBJ1-5	CASSEADRRQPQHF	TGTGCCAGCAGTGAAGCCGACAGGCGTCAGCCCCAGCATTTT
few	TRBV7-2	.	TRBJ1-2	CASSLASGAGYGYTF	TGTGCCAGCAGCTTAGCATCCGGGGCAGGCTATGGCTACACCTTC
.	TRBV5-1	.	TRBJ2-1	CASSLLGPPVYNEQFF	TGCGCCAGCAGCCTACTAGGACCGCCAGTCTACAATGAGCAGTTCTTC
few	TRBV4-1	.	TRBJ1-2	CASSQADEWGLGGYTF	TGCGCCAGCAGCCAAGCGGATGAATGGGGGCTAGGTGGCTACACCTTC
.	TRBV3-1	.	TRBJ2-5	CASSPSWGIETQYF	TGTGCCAGCAGCCCCAGTTGGGGGATAGAGACCCAGTACTTC
many	TRBV27	TRBD2	TRBJ2-7	CASSLGLAGAHEQYF	TGTGCCAGCAGTTTAGGCCTAGCGGGAGCCCACGAGCAGTACTTC
.	TRBV5-1	TRBD2	TRBJ2-1	CASSLGSGTSLDGQFF	TGCGCCAGCAGCTTGGGGTCCGGGACTAGCCTGGATGGGCAGTTCTTC
few	TRBV9	TRBD2	TRBJ2-5	CASGGTPGGTQYF	TGTGCCAGCGGAGGGACTCCGGGGGGGACCCAGTACTTC
.	TRBV6-1	TRBD1	TRBJ2-7	CASIRRGQGANEQYF	TGTGCCAGCATTCGGAGGGGACAGGGGGCCAACGAGCAGTACTTC
.	TRBV6-5	TRBD2	TRBJ2-4	CASSYFREGRIKIAKNIQYF	TGTGCCAGCAGTTACTTCCGGGAGGGGAGAATAAAAATAGCCAAAAACATTCAGTACTTC
.	TRBV7-9	.	TRBJ1-4	CASSPKAENEKLFF	TGTGCCAGCAGCCCTAAGGCCGAGAATGAAAAACTGTTTTTT
.	TRBV5-5	.	TRBJ1-2	CASSHGPLDGYTF	TGTGCCAGCAGCCACGGACCCCTGGATGGCTACACCTTC
few	TRBV20-1	.	TRBJ2-7	CSARYRGGTYEQYF	TGCAGTGCTAGGTACAGGGGAGGAACCTACGAGCAGTACTTC
few	TRBV2	.	TRBJ2-7	CASNQDAWYEQYF	TGTGCCAGTAATCAGGACGCATGGTACGAGCAGTACTTC
few	TRBV7-3	TRBD1	TRBJ1-6	CASSSTQGTPLHF	TGTGCCAGCAGCTCTACACAGGGGACACCCCTCCACTTT
many	TRBV29-1	TRBD2	TRBJ2-3	CSGLAADTQYF	TGCAGCGGACTAGCAGCGGATACGCAGTATTTT
.	TRBV4-1	TRBD1	TRBJ2-3	CASSQASTGFAEDTQYF	TGCGCCAGCAGCCAAGCTTCGACAGGGTTTGCCGAAGATACGCAGTATTTT
few	TRBV7-9	TRBD1	TRBJ2-7	CASSPRGQGGYEQYF	TGTGCCAGCAGCCCCCGGGGACAGGGTGGCTACGAGCAGTACTTC
few	TRBV20-1	TRBD1	TRBJ1-1	CSAWNNRGGTEAFF	TGCAGTGCCTGGAACAACAGGGGTGGGACTGAAGCTTTCTTT